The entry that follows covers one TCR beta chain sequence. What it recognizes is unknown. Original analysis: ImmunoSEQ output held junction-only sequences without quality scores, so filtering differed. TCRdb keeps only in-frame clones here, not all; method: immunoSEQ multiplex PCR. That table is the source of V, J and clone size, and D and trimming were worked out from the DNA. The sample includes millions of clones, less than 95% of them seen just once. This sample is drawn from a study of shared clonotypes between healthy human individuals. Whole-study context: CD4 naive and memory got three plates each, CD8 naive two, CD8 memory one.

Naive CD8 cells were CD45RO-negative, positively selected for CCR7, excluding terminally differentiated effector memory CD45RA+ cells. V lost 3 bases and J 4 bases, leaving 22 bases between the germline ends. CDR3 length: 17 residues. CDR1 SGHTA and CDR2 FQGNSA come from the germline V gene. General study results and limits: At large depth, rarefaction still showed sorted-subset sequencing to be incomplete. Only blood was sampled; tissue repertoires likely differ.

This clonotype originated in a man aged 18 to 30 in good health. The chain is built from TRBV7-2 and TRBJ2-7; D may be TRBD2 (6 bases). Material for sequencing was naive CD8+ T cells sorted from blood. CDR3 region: CASSFDSGEAWGYEQYF. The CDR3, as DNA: TGTGCCAGCAGCTTCGATAGCGGAGAAGCCTGGGGTTACGAGCAGTACTTC.